The subject of this entry is one T cell receptor beta chain. Its antigen is unknown. The data were obtained in a study of identical twins. The study's findings and limits: Fewer insertions marked abundant cord blood beta clonotypes; young adult naive trended weakly, memory not at all. Conclusions leaned on cross-sectional statistical analysis and did not track the same donors over time.

TCRdb independently ran MiXCR on the 5' RACE reads; one entry per CDR3 protein. The repertoire has approximately 250,000 distinct CDR3 sequences, about 6.7% of them found once; the top ten carry roughly 15%. CDR3 length: 15 amino acids. V dropped 5 bases and J dropped 2 bases, with 12 bases sitting between them. Germline V gives CDR1 SEHNR, CDR2 FQNEAQ (reference sequence). The data were also submitted as part of a second study, on T cells expressing NK-cell markers. According to that study: A range of roughly 1.0-8% of CD8+ T cells consisted of dominant NKG2C+ clonotypes in 5 to 7 donors. Several donors showed these clonotypes also leading the CD3+CD56-NKG2C+ fraction.

This sequence originates from a woman under 30 in good health. The J gene is TRBJ2-2, the V gene TRBV7-9; unclear D gene. The sequenced sample consisted of CD8+ T cells sorted from blood. Written as DNA, the CDR3 is TGTGCCAGCAGCCCATCAACGGGTAACACCGGGGAGCTGTTTTTT. It is translated as CASSPSTGNTGELFF. Together with reference TRBV7-9 and TRBJ2-2, the CDR3 gives the full variable domain: DTGVSQNPRHKITKRGQNVTFRCDPISEHNRLYWYRQTLGQGPEFLTYFQNEAQLEKSRLLSDRFSAERPKGSFSTLEIQRTEQGDSAMYLCASSPSTGNTGELFFGEGSRLTVL.